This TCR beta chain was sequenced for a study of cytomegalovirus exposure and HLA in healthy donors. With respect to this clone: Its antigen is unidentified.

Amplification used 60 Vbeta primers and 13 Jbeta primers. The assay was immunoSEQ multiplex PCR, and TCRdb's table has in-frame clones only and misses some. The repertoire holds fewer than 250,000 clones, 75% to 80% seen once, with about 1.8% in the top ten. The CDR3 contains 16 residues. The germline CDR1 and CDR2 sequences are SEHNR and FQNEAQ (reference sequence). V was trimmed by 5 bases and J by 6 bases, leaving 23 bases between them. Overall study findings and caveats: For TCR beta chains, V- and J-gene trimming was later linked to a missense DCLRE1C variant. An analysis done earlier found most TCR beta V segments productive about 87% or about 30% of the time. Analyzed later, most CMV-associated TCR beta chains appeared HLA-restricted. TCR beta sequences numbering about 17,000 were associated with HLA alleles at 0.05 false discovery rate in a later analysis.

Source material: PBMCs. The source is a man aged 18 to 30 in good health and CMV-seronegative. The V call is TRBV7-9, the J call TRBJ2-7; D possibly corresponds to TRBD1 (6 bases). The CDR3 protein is CASSRDLGSQGSEQYF. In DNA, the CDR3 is TGTGCCAGCAGCCGCGATCTTGGTTCCCAGGGGAGCGAGCAGTACTTC.